The 21 T cell receptor beta chains reported below all come from one sample, sequenced in a study of cytomegalovirus exposure and HLA in healthy donors. Here immunoSEQ multiplex PCR was the method, and the copy in TCRdb shows in-frame clones only, minus some. The table shows some 98,000 clones, with approximately 88% occurring only once. Sequencing was carried out using PBMCs. Receptors were obtained from a woman aged 25-40 years in good health and CMV-seronegative.

This clone came up a few times. This rearrangement joins TRBV10-3 to TRBJ1-1, with 7 bases identical to TRBD1. CDR1 is ENHRY, CDR2 SYGVKD, per germline. The CDR3 consists of 14 residues. The ends lost 6 bases at V and 0 bases at J; junction bases unmatched: 4. CDR3 loop: CAIRPQGLNTEAFF. In DNA form, the CDR3 reads TGTGCCATCAGGCCACAGGGGCTGAACACTGAAGCTTTCTTT.

The chain uses TRBV7-6 and TRBJ2-1, with D possibly being TRBD1 (6 bases). In germline, CDR1 is SGHVS, CDR2 FNYEAQ. The CDR3 is made up of 13 amino acids. With 2 bases removed from V and 7 bases from J, the gap between germline ends came to 9 bases. CDR3 region: CASSLLRGNEQFF. The CDR3 region has the DNA TGTGCCAGCAGCTTACTTAGGGGGAATGAGCAGTTCTTC.

This chain uses TRBV19 with TRBJ2-2; 7 bases agree with TRBD1. The trim removed 9 bases at V and 0 bases at J, leaving 4 bases unmatched. The CDR3 covers 14 residues. CDR1 and CDR2 (germline): LNHDA, SQIVND (reference sequence). CDR3 DNA: TGTGCCAGCATGACAGGGTCGAACACCGGGGAGCTGTTTTTT. Translating it yields CASMTGSNTGELFF.

This rearrangement joins TRBV6-1 to TRBJ2-7; tentatively, D is TRBD1 (5 bases). Germline CDR1 is MNHNS and CDR2 is SASEGT. This CDR3 contains 15 residues. V lost 4 bases and J lost 2, with 15 bases in between. CDR3 sequence: CASSADRPLPYEQYF. CDR3 bases: TGTGCCAGCAGTGCCGACAGACCGCTCCCCTACGAGCAGTACTTC.

The chain uses TRBV11-3 and TRBJ2-2, with 7 bases matching TRBD2. Trimming took 1 base from V and 4 from J; bases not matched to a gene: 6. The CDR3 extends over 16 amino acids. Germline loops: CDR1 SGHNT, CDR2 YENEEA. The CDR3 loop reads CASSLGGSGGTGELFF. The DNA of the CDR3 is TGTGCCAGCAGCTTAGGCGGGAGTGGCGGCACCGGGGAGCTGTTTTTT.

The sample holds a few counts of this clone. The J gene is TRBJ2-2, the V gene TRBV5-1; TRBD1 matches 8 bases. CDR3 length: 15 amino acids. V was clipped by 4 bases and J by 4 bases; unmatched bases: 6. Germline assignment: CDR1 SGHRS and CDR2 YFSETQ. CDR3 in amino acids: CASSKGQALTGELFF. The DNA of the CDR3 is TGCGCCAGCAGCAAGGGACAGGCTCTCACCGGGGAGCTGTTTTTT.

The CDR3 protein is CASSLPDRPNEQFF. CDR3 DNA: TGTGCCAGCAGTTTACCCGACAGGCCCAATGAGCAGTTCTTC. V is TRBV28 and J is TRBJ2-1; tentatively, D is TRBD1 (6 bases). Trimming removed 2 bases from V and 6 bases from J, with 11 bases in between. The CDR3 loop spans 14 amino acids. The V gene's germline CDR1 is MDHEN and CDR2 SYDVKM. Supplemented by reference TRBV28 and TRBJ2-1, the full variable domain reads DVKVTQSSRYLVKRTGEKVFLECVQDMDHENMFWYRQDPGLGLRLIYFSYDVKMKEKGDIPEGYSVSREKKERFSLILESASTNQTSMYLCASSLPDRPNEQFFGPGTRLTVL.

This clone was seen once. This chain connects TRBV10-3 to TRBJ2-2; no firm D call. V was shortened by 2 bases and J by 0 bases, with 4 bases between the two germline ends. CDR1 is ENHRY and CDR2 is SYGVKD in the germline V gene. The CDR3 length is 14 residues. The CDR3 DNA is TGTGCCATCAGTGAGATCTCGAACACCGGGGAGCTGTTTTTT. It codes for CAISEISNTGELFF.

V gene TRBV27 combines with J gene TRBJ2-5; D call uncertain. The DNA matches TRBJ2-7 better at its end, which makes the J call doubtful. The CDR3 consists of 13 residues. Looked up from germline, CDR1 is MNHEY and CDR2 is SMNVEV (reference sequence). The CDR3 bases are TGTGCCAGCAGTTTTATACCCTCCTACGAGCAGTACTTC. Its translation is CASSFIPSYEQYF.

The chain links TRBV5-1 to TRBJ1-1; 9 nucleotides line up with TRBD1. Per germline, CDR1 SGHRS and CDR2 YFSETQ. Unmatched junction bases numbered 15, after V lost 4 bases and J lost 5 bases. The CDR3 contains 17 residues. CDR3 sequence (DNA): TGCGCCAGCAGCCCAAGATCCCCGGGACAGGGAATTACTGAAGCTTTCTTT. This encodes CASSPRSPGQGITEAFF.

The chain is built from TRBV6-1 and TRBJ2-2, with 10 bases fitting TRBD2. This CDR3 comprises 15 residues. Germline V gives CDR1 MNHNS, CDR2 SASEGT. J was trimmed by 7 bases and V by 2 bases; bases with no gene match: 4. This CDR3 reads CASSESSGRNGELFF. The DNA for the CDR3 is TGTGCCAGCAGTGAATCTAGCGGGAGAAACGGGGAGCTGTTTTTT.

The chain has TRBV7-2 and TRBJ2-1, with TRBD2 identical over 11 bases. Germline V gene lookup returns CDR1 SGHTA and CDR2 FQGNSA. Trimming removed 5 bases from V and 5 bases from J; junction bases left unmatched: 5. The CDR3 consists of 15 residues. CDR3 region: CASSRLAGTNNEQFF. CDR3 nucleotides: TGTGCCAGCAGCCGACTAGCGGGAACTAACAATGAGCAGTTCTTC. Supplemented by reference TRBV7-2 and TRBJ2-1, the full variable domain reads GAGVSQSPSNKVTEKGKDVELRCDPISGHTALYWYRQSLGQGLEFLIYFQGNSAPDKSGLPSDRFSAERTGGSVSTLTIQRTQQEDSAVYLCASSRLAGTNNEQFFGPGTRLTVL.

The chain couples TRBV9 to TRBJ1-3; maybe TRBD1 (5 bases). Germline CDR1 is SGDLS and CDR2 is YYNGEE. The CDR3 has 18 amino acids. V shed 2 bases and J shed 4 bases, with 22 bases lying between them. The CDR3: CASSVRPTGAGRGNTIYF. In DNA form, the CDR3 reads TGTGCCAGCAGCGTTAGACCTACAGGCGCTGGTAGGGGAAACACCATATATTTT.

The CDR3 protein is CASKTWGDGYTF. In DNA, the CDR3 is TGTGCCAGCAAAACCTGGGGGGATGGCTACACCTTC. The chain joins TRBV27 to TRBJ1-2, with D possibly being TRBD1 (5 bases). The germline V gene encodes CDR1 MNHEY and CDR2 SMNVEV (reference sequence). CDR3 length: 12 residues. The V end was cut by 7 bases, the J end by 6 bases, with 12 bases between.

The rearrangement joins TRBV7-8 to TRBJ2-7; 7 bases map to TRBD2. The CDR3 is made up of 14 amino acids. J lost 3 bases, V lost 7 bases, and 9 bases had no gene match. Germline V CDR1 and CDR2: SGHVS, FQNEAQ. The CDR3 loop reads CASTIGEGNYEQYF. DNA for the CDR3: TGTGCCAGCACTATAGGGGAGGGGAACTACGAGCAGTACTTC.

V usage is TRBV19 and J usage is TRBJ1-5; D remains unclear. CDR3 length equals 17 residues. Germline CDR1 reads LNHDA; CDR2 reads SQIVND (reference sequence). V was shortened by 3 bases and J by 5 bases, with 20 bases between the two germline ends. The CDR3 sequence: CASSMTTTAINYQPQHF. In nucleotides, the CDR3 is TGTGCCAGTAGTATGACGACAACCGCCATCAACTATCAGCCCCAGCATTTT.

The chain couples TRBV15 to TRBJ1-1; D remains ambiguous. V was shortened by 0 bases and J by 5 bases, with 13 bases between the two germline ends. The CDR3 runs 15 residues. Germline V gene sequence: CDR1 LNHNV, CDR2 YYDKDF (reference sequence). CDR3 protein: CATSRESRGETEAFF. CDR3 bases: TGTGCCACCAGCAGAGAGAGCCGTGGGGAGACTGAAGCTTTCTTT.

V and J are TRBV28 and TRBJ2-1; possibly TRBD1 for D (5 bases). The CDR3 runs to 14 residues. The germline V and J ends were trimmed by 7 bases and 0 bases, with 10 bases remaining between them. Looked up from germline, CDR1 is MDHEN and CDR2 is SYDVKM. The CDR3 nucleotides read TGTGCCAGCAATGGGGCCAACTCCTACAATGAGCAGTTCTTC. This translates into CASNGANSYNEQFF.

The rearrangement uses TRBV4-1 and TRBJ1-5, with 9 bases matching TRBD1. Germline loops: CDR1 MGHRA, CDR2 YSYEKL. The CDR3 totals 14 residues. After removal of 7 bases from V and 3 bases from J, the junction contained 4 bases not matched to a gene. The CDR3 is CASKGTGTNQPQHF. CDR3 coding DNA: TGCGCCAGCAAAGGGACAGGGACCAATCAGCCCCAGCATTTT.

The rearrangement uses TRBV6-1 and TRBJ2-7; D is ambiguous. Trimming removed 3 bases at V and 1 base at J, with 13 bases between. There are 15 residues in the CDR3. Germline V gene data show CDR1 as MNHNS and CDR2 as SASEGT. The CDR3 sequence: CASSDSVGGSYEQYF. In nucleotides, the CDR3 is TGTGCCAGCAGTGACTCAGTTGGCGGTTCCTACGAGCAGTACTTC.

The chain combines TRBV19 with TRBJ1-5, with 8 nucleotides matching TRBD1. Germline assignment: CDR1 LNHDA and CDR2 SQIVND (reference sequence). The CDR3 sequence is 15 residues long. Trimming at V came to 5 bases and at J to 2 bases, leaving 5 bases not matched to a gene. CDR3 sequence (DNA): TGTGCCAGTAGTGCCGGACAGGGTGGCAATCAGCCCCAGCATTTT. Encoded protein: CASSAGQGGNQPQHF.